These 26 T cell receptor beta chains share one sample of origin, sequenced in a study of blood T cell repertoires in COVID-19. TCRdb keeps only in-frame clones here, not all; method: immunoSEQ multiplex PCR. The table has roughly 150,000 clones, around 80% seen once. Input material: peripheral blood. The receptors shown here come from a human donor with acute or convalescent COVID-19. The donor label of this sample is uncertain.

The chain employs TRBV5-1 and TRBJ2-1; 12 bases agree with TRBD2. The germline V gene encodes CDR1 SGHRS and CDR2 YFSETQ. The CDR3 is 18 amino acids. V lost 6 bases to trimming and J lost 0 bases; unmatched junction nucleotides: 10. The DNA for the CDR3 is TGCGCCAGCAAGCCTGGACTAGCGGGAACCTTCTCCTACAATGAGCAGTTCTTC. Translation: CASKPGLAGTFSYNEQFF.

V and J are TRBV2 and TRBJ1-4; D is unclear. V was pared by 2 bases and J by 8 bases, with 9 bases between. The CDR3 is 13 residues long. Germline V lookup: CDR1 SNHLY, CDR2 FYNNEI. The CDR3 bases are TGTGCCAGCAGTGAATGGTATAGAGAAAAACTGTTTTTT. This sequence encodes CASSEWYREKLFF.

J is TRBJ2-3 and V is TRBV7-2; 7 bases are shared with TRBD2. The CDR3 is made up of 16 amino acids. Trimming cost V 3 bases and J 2 bases; bases outside gene matches: 8. Germline lookup yields CDR1 SGHTA and CDR2 FQGNSA. The CDR3 loop is CASSLAGVGLTDTQYF. The CDR3 DNA reads as TGTGCCAGCAGCTTGGCGGGGGTCGGTCTCACAGATACGCAGTATTTT.

V gene TRBV4-2 combines with J gene TRBJ2-1; perhaps TRBD1 as D (7 bases). V lost 6 bases and J lost 3, with 21 bases in between. The germline CDR1 and CDR2 sequences are LGHNA and YNFKEQ. The CDR3 contains 17 residues. The CDR3 sequence: CASSQGGTSRVYNEQFF. The CDR3 DNA is TGTGCCAGCAGTCAGGGGGGCACGTCTAGGGTCTACAATGAGCAGTTCTTC.

The CDR3 nucleotides are TGTGCCACCAGCCCCGGGAGTAGCGGGGGAATCGGTACGCAGTATTTT. Translating gives CATSPGSSGGIGTQYF. This rearrangement joins TRBV15 to TRBJ2-3; 9 nucleotides match TRBD2. Per the germline V gene, CDR1 is LNHNV and CDR2 is YYDKDF (reference sequence). V was pared by 5 bases and J by 8 bases, with 14 bases of the junction left unmatched. This CDR3 contains 16 residues.

J is TRBJ1-5 and V is TRBV6-1; D remains ambiguous. Germline V gives CDR1 MNHNS, CDR2 SASEGT. The CDR3 totals 15 residues. V dropped 1 base and J dropped 0 bases, with 7 bases sitting between them. The CDR3 here is CASSEGAISNQPQHF. The CDR3 DNA reads as TGTGCCAGCAGTGAAGGGGCAATTAGCAATCAGCCCCAGCATTTT.

This sequence joins TRBV2 and TRBJ1-2, with D possibly matching TRBD1 (5 bases). V lost 5 bases, J lost 1 base, and 14 bases lay in between. CDR3 length equals 15 residues. CDR1 is SNHLY, CDR2 FYNNEI, per germline. For the CDR3, the DNA is TGTGCCAGCAGTAGACAGACGGGAGGTAACTATGGCTACACCTTC. Encoded protein: CASSRQTGGNYGYTF.

The chain links TRBV20-1 to TRBJ2-5, with D perhaps matching TRBD1 (6 bases). The CDR3 covers 13 residues. Trimming took off 3 bases at V and 2 bases at J, with 10 bases between the two ends. Germline V gene lookup returns CDR1 DFQATT and CDR2 SNEGSKA (reference sequence). Written as DNA, the CDR3 is TGCAGTGCTAGTCCTGACAGGCAAGAGACCCAGTACTTC. Protein product: CSASPDRQETQYF.

The table lists this clone with a count of one. The J gene is TRBJ2-2, the V gene TRBV11-1; D is undetermined. CDR1 is SGHAT, CDR2 FQDESV, per germline (reference sequence). Trimming stripped 5 bases from V and 3 bases from J, with 13 bases between. The CDR3 consists of 15 residues. This CDR3 is CASSPSLQDTGELFF. The CDR3 coding sequence is TGTGCCAGCAGCCCAAGCCTTCAAGACACCGGGGAGCTGTTTTTT.

The gene calls are TRBV5-1 and TRBJ1-1; 7 bases align to TRBD1. This CDR3 comprises 15 residues. V lost 0 bases and J lost 12; bases outside the gene matches: 14. The germline V gene encodes CDR1 SGHRS and CDR2 YFSETQ. This CDR3 reads CASSLGGQDNTQSFF. The CDR3 DNA reads as TGCGCCAGCAGCTTGGGTGGACAGGATAACACGCAATCTTTCTTT.

The count of this clone is one. This chain uses TRBV7-9 with TRBJ1-2; tentative D call: TRBD1 (6 bases). Trimming removed 5 bases from V and 7 bases from J, with 14 bases in between. The CDR3 spans 13 residues. The V gene's germline CDR1 is SEHNR and CDR2 FQNEAQ (reference sequence). Here the CDR3 DNA reads TGTGCCAGCAGCCCTCAAACAGGGAGTGGCTACACCTTC. Its translation is CASSPQTGSGYTF. Full variable domain (outside the CDR3, taken from reference TRBV7-9 and TRBJ1-2): DTGVSQNPRHKITKRGQNVTFRCDPISEHNRLYWYRQTLGQGPEFLTYFQNEAQLEKSRLLSDRFSAERPKGSFSTLEIQRTEQGDSAMYLCASSPQTGSGYTFGSGTRLTVV.

The chain carries TRBV6-5 and TRBJ2-1, with 7 bases matching TRBD2. Trimming cost V 8 bases and J 5 bases; bases outside gene matches: 9. This CDR3 comprises 14 residues. CDR1 and CDR2 from the germline V gene are MNHEY and SVGAGI. The CDR3 is CASGDRSGNNEQFF. The CDR3 coding sequence is TGTGCCAGCGGCGATAGGAGCGGGAACAATGAGCAGTTCTTC.

The chain combines TRBV6-1 with TRBJ2-6, with D uncertain. CDR3 length: 15 amino acids. Trimming removed 3 bases from V and 0 bases from J, with 6 bases in between. The germline gives CDR1 MNHNS, CDR2 SASEGT. DNA of the CDR3: TGTGCCAGCAGTGATAAGAGCTCTGGGGCCAACGTCCTGACTTTC. As protein: CASSDKSSGANVLTF.

This clone turned up a few times. The chain is built from TRBV9 and TRBJ2-5; 8 bases are shared with TRBD1. The CDR3 consists of 16 residues. From germline, CDR1 is SGDLS and CDR2 YYNGEE. J was trimmed by 5 bases and V by 3 bases; bases with no gene match: 12. The CDR3, as DNA: TGTGCCAGCAGCGCCCTCCGGACAGGGTCCAGGGAGACCCAGTACTTC. The encoded protein is CASSALRTGSRETQYF.

This rearrangement joins TRBV9 to TRBJ1-1; 7 bases agree with TRBD1. Trimming removed 2 bases from V and 0 bases from J; junction bases left unmatched: 13. The CDR3 contains 18 residues. Germline values: CDR1 SGDLS, CDR2 YYNGEE. CDR3 nucleotides: TGTGCCAGCAGCGTCCTAACAGGGGCTAGGGACTTGAACACTGAAGCTTTCTTT. This translates into CASSVLTGARDLNTEAFF.

The rearrangement joins TRBV11-1 to TRBJ2-5; a weak D match, TRBD2 (5 bases). Germline CDR1 SGHAT, CDR2 FQDESV (reference sequence). V shed 5 bases and J shed 5 bases, with 15 bases lying between them. The length of the CDR3 is 14 residues. CDR3 residues: CASSGPGFEETQYF. The CDR3, as DNA: TGTGCCAGCAGCGGCCCGGGATTCGAGGAGACCCAGTACTTC.

The V call is TRBV19, the J call TRBJ1-5; D might be TRBD1 (6 bases). This CDR3 has 15 residues. Germline V gene data show CDR1 as LNHDA and CDR2 as SQIVND (reference sequence). V lost 7 bases and J 2 bases, leaving 15 bases between the germline ends. CDR3: CASKVRDIGNQPQHF. The CDR3 nucleotides read TGTGCCAGTAAGGTCCGGGACATAGGCAATCAGCCCCAGCATTTT.

The rearrangement joins TRBV30 to TRBJ2-7; 8 positions match TRBD2. Germline-derived CDR1 and CDR2 are GTSNPN and SVGIG (reference sequence). The CDR3 is made up of 13 amino acids. Trimming took 4 bases from V and 4 from J; bases not matched to a gene: 6. The CDR3 region has the DNA TGTGCCTGGACTACTTTAGCGGGATACGAGCAGTACTTC. This gives the protein CAWTTLAGYEQYF.

In this sample, this clone turned up a few times. The rearrangement links TRBV13 to TRBJ1-2; perhaps TRBD1 as D (5 bases). Germline CDR1 reads PRHDT; CDR2 reads FYEKMQ (reference sequence). The CDR3 contains 15 residues. Trimming took 5 bases from V and 3 from J, leaving 16 bases between them. CDR3 nucleotide sequence: TGTGCCAGCAGCAGAGCCCGACGGGGGGACTATGGCTACACCTTC. It codes for CASSRARRGDYGYTF. Combining the CDR3 with reference TRBV13 and TRBJ1-2 gives the whole variable domain AAGVIQSPRHLIKEKRETATLKCYPIPRHDTVYWYQQGPGQDPQFLISFYEKMQSDKGSIPDRFSAQQFSDYHSELNMSSLELGDSALYFCASSRARRGDYGYTFGSGTRLTVV.

This chain joins TRBV5-1 and TRBJ2-2; TRBD1 matches at 10 bases. The CDR3 extends over 14 amino acids. V was pared by 7 bases and J by 5 bases, with 5 bases of the junction left unmatched. CDR1 SGHRS and CDR2 YFSETQ come from the germline V gene. The chain's CDR3 is CASERGQGTGELFF. The CDR3 nucleotides read TGCGCCAGCGAGAGGGGACAGGGGACCGGGGAGCTGTTTTTT.

V and J are TRBV10-3 and TRBJ1-4; the D gene is possibly TRBD1 (6 bases). The CDR3 is made up of 13 amino acids. V lost 6 bases and J lost 5, with 10 bases in between. Germline V gene data show CDR1 as ENHRY and CDR2 as SYGVKD. The CDR3 here is CAIRRQDNEKLFF. The DNA for the CDR3 is TGTGCCATCAGAAGACAGGACAATGAAAAACTGTTTTTT.

The chain joins TRBV4-1 to TRBJ1-1; 8 bases map to TRBD1. This CDR3 comprises 16 residues. Germline CDR1 is MGHRA and CDR2 is YSYEKL. V was pared by 4 bases and J by 2 bases, with 9 bases of the junction left unmatched. DNA of the CDR3: TGCGCCAGCAGCCTCCGGACAGGGAATCGTAACACTGAAGCTTTCTTT. Its translation is CASSLRTGNRNTEAFF.

The chain carries TRBV2 and TRBJ2-7; D not certain. This CDR3 contains 13 residues. Germline-derived CDR1 and CDR2 are SNHLY and FYNNEI. V lost 8 bases, J lost 2 bases, and 13 bases lay in between. CDR3: CASRRLRAYEQYF. The CDR3 DNA reads as TGTGCCAGCCGGCGACTGCGCGCCTACGAGCAGTACTTC. Full variable domain (rest looked up from reference TRBV2 and TRBJ2-7): EPEVTQTPSHQVTQMGQEVILRCVPISNHLYFYWYRQILGQKVEFLVSFYNNEISEKSEIFDDQFSVERPDGSNFTLKIRSTKLEDSAMYFCASRRLRAYEQYFGPGTRLTVT.

The V and J genes are TRBV28 and TRBJ1-4; 7 bases match TRBD1. With 3 bases clipped from V and 8 bases from J, the junction kept 9 bases outside the gene matches. Germline V lookup: CDR1 MDHEN, CDR2 SYDVKM. The CDR3 totals 15 residues. In nucleotides, the CDR3 is TGTGCCAGCAGTTTTGCAGGACAGGATGGGGAAAAACTGTTTTTT. It codes for CASSFAGQDGEKLFF.

This sequence joins TRBV7-2 and TRBJ2-2, with 7 bases lining up with TRBD1. V was clipped by 5 bases and J by 5 bases; unmatched bases: 5. From germline, CDR1 is SGHTA and CDR2 FQGNSA. The CDR3 has 14 residues. The CDR3 loop is CASSPQGDTGELFF. In DNA form, the CDR3 reads TGTGCCAGCAGCCCCCAGGGGGATACCGGGGAGCTGTTTTTT.

This chain uses TRBV6-5 with TRBJ1-2; TRBD1 might be the D (6 bases). The V end was cut by 6 bases, the J end by 8 bases, with 13 bases between. From germline, CDR1 is MNHEY and CDR2 SVGAGI. This CDR3 contains 12 residues. This CDR3 is CASRTQGLGYTF. The CDR3 DNA reads TGTGCCAGCAGGACGCAGGGGTTGGGCTACACCTTC.